This T cell receptor (beta chain) appears in the sequencing data of a study of T-cell reconstitution after alpha-beta-depleted transplantation in children. Study-level findings and limits: There were some patients whose high TCRbeta diversity at day 60 came from surviving recipient T cells and thymic progenitors.

This clonotype was recorded a few times. Its specificity is not known. The CDR3 has 13 residues. V lost 4 bases, J lost 2 bases, and 8 bases lay in between. Per germline, CDR1 SGHRS and CDR2 YFSETQ. Unique molecular identifiers were incorporated during preparation of the TCRbeta library. Each CDR3 protein gets one entry after TCRdb re-called the PCR reads with MiXCR. The repertoire consists of roughly 490,000 distinct CDR3 sequences, with about an eighth occurring once and the leading ten covering 11% to 15%. Sample: PBMCs, mostly from graft donor cells, taken 180 days after TCRalphabeta/CD19-depleted stem cell transplant. The J gene is TRBJ2-3, the V gene TRBV5-1; no clear D gene. This receptor was identified in a female patient under 10 years old who had a stem cell transplant for aplastic anemia, so the T cells may come from the graft donor. In DNA form, the CDR3 reads TGCGCCAGCAGCCAAGCTCCCACAGATACGCAGTATTTT. It encodes CASSQAPTDTQYF.